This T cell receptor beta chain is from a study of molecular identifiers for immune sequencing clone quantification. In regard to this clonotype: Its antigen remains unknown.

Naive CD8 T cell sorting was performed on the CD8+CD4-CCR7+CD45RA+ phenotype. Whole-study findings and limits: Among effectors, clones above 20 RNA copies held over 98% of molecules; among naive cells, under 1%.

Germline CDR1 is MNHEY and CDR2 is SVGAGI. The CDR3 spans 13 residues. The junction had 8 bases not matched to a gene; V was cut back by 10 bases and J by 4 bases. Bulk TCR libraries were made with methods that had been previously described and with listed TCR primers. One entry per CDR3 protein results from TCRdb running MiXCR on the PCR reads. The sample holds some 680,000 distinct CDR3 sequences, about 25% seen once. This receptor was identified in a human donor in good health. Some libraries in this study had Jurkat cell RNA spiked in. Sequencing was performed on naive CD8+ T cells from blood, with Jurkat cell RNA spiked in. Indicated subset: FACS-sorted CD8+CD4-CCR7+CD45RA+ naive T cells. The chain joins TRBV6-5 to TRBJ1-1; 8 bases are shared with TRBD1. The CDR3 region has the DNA TGTGCCACCGGGACAGGAAACCCCACTGAAGCTTTCTTT. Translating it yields CATGTGNPTEAFF.